This T cell receptor (beta chain) is drawn from a study of shared clonotypes between healthy human individuals (dated by TCRdb to 2020 to 2021). At the level of the whole study: The cohort comprised a couple of women and three men aged 18 to 49 years. The study deeply sequenced blood TCR repertoires of about five healthy adults to estimate repertoire size and the extent of clonotype sharing between individuals. For each donor, CD4 naive and CD4 memory were each run on three plates, CD8 naive on two plates, and CD8 memory on one plate. Each donor's leukapheresis produced roughly between roughly 0.85 and 10 billion PBMCs. Libraries were prepared and TCR repertoires were sequenced by different laboratories using diverse techniques, in order to increase sequencing depth and limit assay-specific biases.

From the cysteine through the phenylalanine, the CDR3 covers 15 amino acids. The retained sequence is limited to the CDR3, 45 bases, with the frame set at the first base. Using the deep immunoSEQ assay, TCR CDR3 regions were amplified from genomic DNA by multiplex PCR. Genomic DNA extracted from each cell subset was distributed evenly over all wells of several immunoSEQ 96-well plates, and each plate served as one replicate. For sorted subsets, each replicate PCR was loaded with approximately 0.2 ug genomic DNA, equivalent to approximately 27,000 T cell genomes. The purified libraries were quantified using a Qubit 3.0 fluorometer, sized with a Bioanalyzer 2100, and then quantified again using the KAPA Library Quantification kit. Each immunoSEQ 96-well plate was sequenced on its own single-read 150-cycle Illumina NextSeq 550 flow cell. In the authors' own workflow: Because only junctional sequences without quality scores were contained in the immunoSEQ output, filtering matching that applied to full-length reads could not be performed. To assign V/J genes and CDR3, sequences were annotated using PyIR, a Python wrapper for IgBLAST v1.9, with IMGT germline references. Reads were removed for weak V/J assignments (E-value above 1e-6), missing CDR3, stop codons, out-of-frame junctions, or ambiguous translated residues. A V3J clonotype was defined by an identical inferred V gene, J gene, and CDR3 amino acid sequence. To compute the percentage overlap between repertoires, the number of shared unique clonotypes was divided by the size of the smaller repertoire. Three approaches were used to assess repertoire richness: RTK rarefaction, the Chao1 estimator, and Recon v2.1 estimates of unobserved clonotypes. Generation probabilities for all TCRbeta clonotypes obtained by the gDNA method from a few donors were computed using OLGA. In TCRdb, the immuneACCESS table is reduced to in-frame sequences with V and J assigned. These tables do not hold every clone; where another copy was compared, an unresolved V gene accounts for under half, and the others remain unexplained. V, J and clone size are taken as reported in that table, and D and trimming were inferred from the DNA itself. Present in this sample are about 2.4 million clones, approximately 94% of which were seen just once. The ten largest clonotypes hold 0.13% to 0.15% of the sample.

Results the study describes overall, beyond this receptor: Because the study included a small number of donors, the genetic and exposure-history diversity represented was limited. Pairwise subsampling indicated that sequencing depth was expected to affect the degree of clonotype sharing among donors. Sampling was limited to blood, and TCR repertoires in tissue likely differ from TCR repertoires in blood. Compared with non-shared clonotypes, clonotypes shared by all four sorted-subset donors had higher generation probabilities. Even with the large sequencing depth, rarefaction of the sorted-subset datasets indicated that sequencing was incomplete. Naive subsets generally had larger estimated clonotype richness than memory subsets. About 5% of naive CD4, 3.5% of naive CD8, about 2.4% of memory CD4, and around 0.42% of memory CD8 clonotypes were shared across a few donors.

Note on this clone: The antigen it recognizes is unknown. The record has no base qualities; no much larger clone is one base away.

Healthy HIV-negative adults with no recently reported acute infections or vaccinations were included as donors. Every donor was a Caucasian adult living in Nashville, Tennessee, USA. CD4+ T cells were enriched by magnetic negative selection; naive cells were then positively selected on CD45RA, and the negative fraction formed the memory subset. Blood was collected by leukapheresis, and PBMCs were isolated by Ficoll-Histopaque density gradient centrifugation and then cryopreserved in liquid nitrogen vapor phase. Analytical flow cytometry was used to check the purity and quantity of every magnetically sorted T cell population. Genomic DNA was isolated from each sorted fraction and quantified by UV absorbance on a Nanodrop 2000c.

The chain is made from TRBV21-1 and TRBJ2-7. TRBV21-1 is described as a pseudogene. Sequenced material: naive CD4+ T cells sorted from blood. Per the publication, the cell subset or site label means: CD45RA+ positively selected. The clonotype originates from a man aged 18 to 35 in good health. CDR3 sequence: CASSNRTVEAYEQYF. The nucleotide sequence reads TGTGCCAGCAGCAACAGGACGGTGGAAGCCTACGAGCAGTACTTC.